This is a list of T cell receptor beta chains from one sample in a study of blood T cell repertoires in COVID-19. TCRdb keeps only in-frame clones here, not all; method: immunoSEQ multiplex PCR. The sample records 300,000 or so clones, around 84% being singletons. Sequencing was performed on PBMCs or T cells enriched from blood (not recorded which). The source is a young woman who had recovered from COVID-19. Each CDR3 is given with its conserved first and last residue. The order of the fields is D gene, clone size, V gene, J gene, CDR3 protein, CDR3 DNA. D genes are given only for firm matches. Clone size is stated in some rows and not others, as once, few, many or a class when expanded.

>TRBD1|few|TRBV9|TRBJ1-4
CASSASTGQGEKLFF
TGTGCCAGCAGCGCTTCAACCGGACAGGGTGAAAAACTGTTTTTT
>.|.|TRBV28|TRBJ1-2
CAEGGDIPWGGYTF
TGTGCTGAAGGGGGGGACATTCCTTGGGGTGGCTACACCTTC
>.|.|TRBV19|TRBJ1-1
CASSVSGTVEAFF
TGTGCCAGTAGTGTGAGCGGGACGGTAGAAGCTTTCTTT
>.|.|TRBV30|TRBJ1-3
CAWSLSPGNTIYF
TGTGCCTGGAGTCTCAGTCCTGGAAACACCATATATTTT
>.|.|TRBV18|TRBJ1-4
CASSPDGEKLFF
TGTGCCAGCTCACCCGATGGCGAAAAACTGTTTTTT
>TRBD2|.|TRBV7-2|TRBJ2-3
CASSLDGGGALGDTQYF
TGTGCCAGCAGCTTAGACGGCGGGGGGGCCTTAGGAGATACGCAGTATTTT
>.|.|TRBV6-5|TRBJ1-1
CASSSDGAEAFF
TGTGCCAGCAGCTCCGACGGAGCTGAAGCTTTCTTT
>.|.|TRBV28|TRBJ1-6
CASSSPEGRRYNSPLHF
TGTGCCAGCAGTTCCCCGGAGGGGCGCCGCTATAATTCACCCCTCCACTTT
>.|once|TRBV12-3/TRBV12-4|TRBJ2-2
CASSPVFGELFF
TGTGCCAGCAGTCCCGTCTTCGGGGAGCTGTTTTTT
>.|.|TRBV12-5|TRBJ1-2
CASGSHPTGYGYTF
TGTGCTAGTGGTTCCCATCCAACAGGGTATGGCTACACCTTC
>.|.|TRBV25-1|TRBJ1-2
CASSVGAASGGYTF
TGTGCCAGCAGTGTTGGGGCGGCCTCTGGTGGCTACACCTTC
>.|.|TRBV10-2|TRBJ1-3
CASRTATGNTIYF
TGCGCCAGCAGGACAGCGACTGGAAACACCATATATTTT
>.|once|TRBV5-1|TRBJ1-5
CASSRPDRKNQPQHF
TGCGCCAGCAGCCGCCCGGACAGAAAAAATCAGCCCCAGCATTTT
>.|.|TRBV30|TRBJ1-1
CAWSQGGTEAFF
TGTGCCTGGAGTCAGGGTGGAACTGAAGCTTTCTTT
>TRBD2|.|TRBV4-1|TRBJ2-4
CASSQDSGRLAGTKNIQYF
TGCGCCAGCAGCCAAGATTCAGGACGGCTAGCGGGGACCAAAAACATTCAGTACTTC
>.|.|TRBV18|TRBJ2-2
CASSPWTLANTGELFF
TGTGCCAGCTCACCTTGGACTCTTGCGAACACCGGGGAGCTGTTTTTT
>TRBD1|.|TRBV7-6|TRBJ2-7
CASSSPADRGYTYEQYF
TGTGCCAGCAGCTCTCCCGCGGACAGGGGGTACACCTACGAGCAGTACTTC
>.|.|TRBV5-4|TRBJ2-7
CASSSSTGKGTQYF
TGTGCCAGCAGCTCTTCTACAGGGAAAGGGACGCAGTACTTC
>.|.|TRBV5-1|TRBJ1-2
CASSLSTGTYGYTF
TGCGCCAGCAGCTTGTCTACAGGGACCTATGGCTACACCTTC
>TRBD1|.|TRBV18|TRBJ1-2
CASSPRTGTGYTF
TGTGCCAGCTCACCACGGACAGGGACTGGCTACACCTTC
>.|.|TRBV7-3|TRBJ1-1
CASNTDGRNTEAFF
TGTGCCAGCAACACAGACGGCCGAAACACTGAAGCTTTCTTT
>.|.|TRBV27|TRBJ1-2
CARLAPRRLDTF
TGTGCCAGACTCGCCCCGAGGAGGCTGGACACCTTC
>.|.|TRBV9|TRBJ1-4
CASSPGRVTNEKLFF
TGTGCCAGCAGCCCCGGGAGGGTAACTAATGAAAAACTGTTTTTT
>TRBD2|once|TRBV19|TRBJ2-1
CASNIAAGGYNEQFF
TGTGCCAGTAATATTGCAGCGGGAGGGTACAATGAGCAGTTCTTC
>TRBD1|.|TRBV10-2|TRBJ2-7
CARPGQGARYEQYF
TGCGCCAGGCCGGGACAGGGGGCCAGGTACGAGCAGTACTTC
>TRBD2|.|TRBV15|TRBJ2-5
CATSRDPSTSGRMFNKETQYF
TGTGCCACCAGCAGAGATCCTTCGACTAGCGGGAGAATGTTTAATAAGGAGACCCAGTACTTC
>.|.|TRBV19|TRBJ1-2
CASTPAELLYGYTF
TGTGCCAGTACCCCAGCGGAACTGCTCTATGGCTACACCTTC
>TRBD1|.|TRBV6-1|TRBJ1-2
CASSGRGTGRGEGRGYTF
TGTGCCAGCAGTGGCAGAGGGACAGGGAGAGGGGAGGGTCGTGGCTACACCTTC
>TRBD1|.|TRBV2|TRBJ1-1
CASRRQGVNTEAFF
TGTGCCAGCAGGAGACAGGGGGTGAACACTGAAGCTTTCTTT
>.|.|TRBV5-5|TRBJ2-7
CASSLEQFYEQYF
TGTGCCAGCAGCTTGGAACAGTTCTACGAGCAGTACTTC
>TRBD1|.|TRBV5-1|TRBJ1-2
CASSSGQGNYGYTF
TGCGCCAGCAGCTCGGGACAGGGTAACTATGGCTACACCTTC
>.|few|TRBV13|TRBJ2-1
CASSLKPRGNEQFF
TGTGCCAGCAGCTTAAAACCCAGGGGCAATGAGCAGTTCTTC
>TRBD1|few|TRBV2|TRBJ2-7
CASSKAGTGGYEQYF
TGTGCCAGCAGTAAAGCCGGGACAGGTGGCTACGAGCAGTACTTC
>.|.|TRBV6-2/TRBV6-3|TRBJ2-7
CASSYLAAYEQYF
TGTGCCAGCAGTTACTTGGCAGCCTACGAGCAGTACTTC
>TRBD1|.|TRBV19|TRBJ2-7
CASTGTGDEQYF
TGTGCCAGTACCGGGACAGGGGACGAGCAGTACTTC
>.|.|TRBV2|TRBJ1-5
CASSMAFSNQPQHF
TGTGCCAGCAGCATGGCATTTAGCAATCAGCCCCAGCATTTT
>TRBD1|few|TRBV14|TRBJ1-2
CASSPQGEESYGYTF
TGTGCCAGCAGCCCCCAGGGGGAGGAGAGCTATGGCTACACCTTC
>TRBD1|once|TRBV5-8|TRBJ2-2
CASRQGQTNTGELFF
TGTGCCAGCAGACAGGGACAGACGAACACCGGGGAGCTGTTTTTT
>.|few|TRBV9|TRBJ1-1
CASSVVGGTAFF
TGTGCCAGCAGCGTAGTTGGGGGGACAGCTTTCTTT
>TRBD2|.|TRBV11-2|TRBJ2-5
CASSSFPGLAGQETQYF
TGTGCCAGCAGCTCATTTCCGGGACTAGCGGGCCAAGAGACCCAGTACTTC